The table lists the clone carrying this TCR beta chain with a count of one. Its antigen is still unknown. This CDR3 is 17 amino acids long. Per the germline V gene, CDR1 is KGHSH and CDR2 is LQKENI. V lost 4 bases and J 2 bases, leaving 19 bases between the germline ends. This sample was included in a study of T cells in localized non-small cell lung cancer. Study results and caveats: Paired adjacent lung recovered a median around 60 of the top 100 tumor clones. Among the tissues sampled, uninvolved adjacent lung had the highest T cell clonality, above tumor. Heterogeneity remains possible because sequencing was limited to only one tumor region. An association was observed between higher blood T cell density and longer overall survival.

Clones were sequenced by immunoSEQ multiplex PCR, and TCRdb holds only the in-frame ones, with some missing. This table has around 91,000 clones, roughly 87% appearing once. The rearrangement joins TRBV18 to TRBJ2-3, with D tentatively TRBD2 (6 bases). The receptor comes from a man aged 40 to 75 with stage I squamous cell lung carcinoma. This sample comprised peripheral blood, obtained before any cancer treatment. The CDR3 region is CASSRNGGGANTDTQYF. The CDR3 DNA reads as TGTGCCAGCTCACGCAATGGGGGAGGAGCCAACACAGATACGCAGTATTTT.